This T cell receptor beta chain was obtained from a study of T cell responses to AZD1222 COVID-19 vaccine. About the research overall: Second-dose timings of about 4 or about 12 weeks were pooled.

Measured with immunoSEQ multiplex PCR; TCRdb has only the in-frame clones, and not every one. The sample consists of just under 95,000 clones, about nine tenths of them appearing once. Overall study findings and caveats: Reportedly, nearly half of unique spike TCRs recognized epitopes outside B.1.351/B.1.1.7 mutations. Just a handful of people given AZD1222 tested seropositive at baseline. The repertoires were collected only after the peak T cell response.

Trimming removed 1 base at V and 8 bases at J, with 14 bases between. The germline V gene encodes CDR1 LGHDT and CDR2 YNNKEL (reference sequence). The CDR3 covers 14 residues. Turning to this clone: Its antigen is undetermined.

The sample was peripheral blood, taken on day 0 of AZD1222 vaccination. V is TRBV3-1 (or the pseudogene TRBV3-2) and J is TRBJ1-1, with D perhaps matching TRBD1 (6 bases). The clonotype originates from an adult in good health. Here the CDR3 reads CASSQGGGGSEAFF. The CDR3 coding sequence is TGTGCCAGCAGCCAAGGGGGGGGCGGCTCGGAAGCTTTCTTT.